What follows is one T cell receptor beta chain and its context. The antigen is not known. This specimen comes from a study of CXCR3-negative and CXCR3-positive naive CD8 T cells. Study-wide background: Cumulative TRB read yield was around 140 million, averaging about 1.5 +/- 0.3 million per library.

All TRB cDNA libraries came from 5' RACE performed with UMI labels. TCRdb reprocessed the 5' RACE reads, with one entry per CDR3 protein and no DNA. In all, the sample yields 38,000 or so distinct CDR3 sequences. CD8+ T cell subsets were each sorted in triplicate, about 290,000 cells apiece. Study results and limitations: CXCR3-positive naive cells carried more hydrophobic TRB CDR3s than CXCR3-negative naive cells did.

CDR3 size: 14 residues. The germline V gene has CDR1 SGHTA and CDR2 FQGNSA. V and J are TRBV7-2 and TRBJ1-2; absent DNA, TCRdb's TRBD1 call cannot be checked. Sequencing was performed on naive CXCR3- CD8+ T cells from blood. Subset: CD45RO-CCR7+CD27+CD95- naive CD8+ T cells lacking CXCR3 (TNR3-). The receptor's source is a human donor in good health. Some clones in this sample may be carry-over from other donors' samples. CDR3 amino acids: CASSTYRGGVGYTF.